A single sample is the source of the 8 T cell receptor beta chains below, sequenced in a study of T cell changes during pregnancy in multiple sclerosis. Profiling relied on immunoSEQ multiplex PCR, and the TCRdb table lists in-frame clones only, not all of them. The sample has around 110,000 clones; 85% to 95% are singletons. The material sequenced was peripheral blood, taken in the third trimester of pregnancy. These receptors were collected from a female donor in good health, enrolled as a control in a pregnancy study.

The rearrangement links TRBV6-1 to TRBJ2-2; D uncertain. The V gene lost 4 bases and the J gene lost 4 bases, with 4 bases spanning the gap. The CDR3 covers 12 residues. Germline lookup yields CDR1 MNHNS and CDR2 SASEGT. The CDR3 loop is CASSGSTGELFF. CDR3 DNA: TGTGCCAGCAGTGGGAGCACCGGGGAGCTGTTTTTT.

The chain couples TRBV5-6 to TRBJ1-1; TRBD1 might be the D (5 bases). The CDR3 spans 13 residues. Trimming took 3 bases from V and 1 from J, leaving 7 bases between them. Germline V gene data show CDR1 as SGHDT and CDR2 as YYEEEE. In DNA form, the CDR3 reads TGTGCCAGCAGCTCGGACACGAACACTGAAGCTTTCTTT. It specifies CASSSDTNTEAFF.

As DNA, the CDR3 is TGTGCCAGCAGCCTACAGGGGATCCACGAGCAGTACTTC. Protein sequence: CASSLQGIHEQYF. The V gene is TRBV7-2, the J gene TRBJ2-7; TRBD1 aligns across 7 bases. The CDR3 contains 13 residues. J lost 5 bases, V lost 5 bases, and 6 bases had no gene match. The germline gives CDR1 SGHTA, CDR2 FQGNSA.

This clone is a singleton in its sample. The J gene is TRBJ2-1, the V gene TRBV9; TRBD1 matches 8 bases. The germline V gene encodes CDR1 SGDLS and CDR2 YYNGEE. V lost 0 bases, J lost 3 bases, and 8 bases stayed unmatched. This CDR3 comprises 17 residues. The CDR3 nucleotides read TGTGCCAGCAGCGTAGGGGCAGGGGGCTATGACTACAATGAGCAGTTCTTC. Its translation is CASSVGAGGYDYNEQFF.

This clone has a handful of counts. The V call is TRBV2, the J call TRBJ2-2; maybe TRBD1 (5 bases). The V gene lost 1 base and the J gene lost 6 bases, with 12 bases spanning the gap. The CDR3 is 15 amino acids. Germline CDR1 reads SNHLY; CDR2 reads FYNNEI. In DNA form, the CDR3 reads TGTGCCAGCAGTGAAGATATGAAGGGGTCCGGGGAGCTGTTTTTT. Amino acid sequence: CASSEDMKGSGELFF.

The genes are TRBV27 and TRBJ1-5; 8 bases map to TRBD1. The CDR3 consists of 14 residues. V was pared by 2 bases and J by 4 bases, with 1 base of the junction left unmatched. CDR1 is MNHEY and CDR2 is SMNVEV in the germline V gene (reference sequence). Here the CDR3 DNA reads TGTGCCAGCAGTTTAACAGGGGGAAATCAGCCCCAGCATTTT. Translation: CASSLTGGNQPQHF.

The DNA for the CDR3 is TGTGCCTGGTCTCCCCAGGGTAATCAGCCCCAGCATTTT. Its translation: CAWSPQGNQPQHF. The V and J genes are TRBV30 and TRBJ1-5, with a weak D call TRBD1 (5 bases). V was clipped by 5 bases and J by 4 bases, with 12 bases between them. The CDR3 spans 13 residues. Germline CDR1 is GTSNPN and CDR2 is SVGIG (reference sequence).

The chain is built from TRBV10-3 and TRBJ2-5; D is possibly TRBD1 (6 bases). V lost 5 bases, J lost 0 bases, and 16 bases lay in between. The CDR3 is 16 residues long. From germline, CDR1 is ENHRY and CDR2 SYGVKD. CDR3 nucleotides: TGTGCCATCAGTAAGACAGGTCCCGAGTACCAAGAGACCCAGTACTTC. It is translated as CAISKTGPEYQETQYF.